The clone carrying this T cell receptor (beta chain) has a count of ten or more. Its antigen is unknown. This entry comes from a study of CD8 T cells in ankylosing spondylitis. Trimming removed 3 bases from V and 2 bases from J, with 3 bases in between. There are 12 residues in the CDR3. The germline V gene encodes CDR1 LGHDT and CDR2 YNNKEL (reference sequence). Overall study results and limits: Reported data indicate significant enrichment of disease-linked clones within matched ankylosing spondylitis synovial fluid. Seemingly distinctive of ankylosing spondylitis blood was a TCR beta motif formed by eight highly homologous variants.

With molecular barcodes, quantitative 5'-RACE was used to make the TCR beta libraries. TCRdb re-called the 5' RACE reads with MiXCR, one entry per CDR3 protein. The sample comprises approximately 520,000 distinct CDR3 sequences, approximately 5% of which are singletons, and roughly 3.3% rests with the top ten. This TCR was sampled from a male donor with ankylosing spondylitis. The sequenced sample consisted of blood, either unsorted or a sorted T cell fraction (not recorded which). The chain links TRBV3-1 to TRBJ2-3; D gene uncertain. CDR3 residues: CASSQNTDTQYF. DNA of the CDR3: TGTGCCAGCAGCCAGAACACAGATACGCAGTATTTT.